The rows below give T cell receptor beta chains drawn from one sample of a study of T cell responses to AZD1222 COVID-19 vaccine. Sequencing used immunoSEQ multiplex PCR; TCRdb keeps in-frame clones, though not all of them. The sample has about 260,000 clones; over 85% are singletons. The material was peripheral blood, obtained on day 0 of AZD1222 vaccination. These receptors were obtained from an adult in good health. Both conserved end residues are part of each CDR3. Each record gives: CDR3 DNA, CDR3 protein, V gene, D gene, clone size, J gene. The D gene is left open where the match is weak. Clone size is stated in some rows and not others, as once, few, many or a class when expanded.

TGTGCCAGCAGTGTTATGACTGAACAAGAGACCCAGTACTTC	CASSVMTEQETQYF	TRBV2	.	.	TRBJ2-5
TGTGCCAGCAGTGGTAGCCTGCCGAGCGAGCAGTACTTC	CASSGSLPSEQYF	TRBV28	.	once	TRBJ2-7
TGCGCCAGCAGTGAGAGGGCGACAGGTCCCACTGAAGCTTTCTTT	CASSERATGPTEAFF	TRBV10-2	.	.	TRBJ1-1
TGCGCCAGCAGCTCCGGACTTAGCGGTGTTAGCACAGATACGCAGTATTTT	CASSSGLSGVSTDTQYF	TRBV5-1	.	.	TRBJ2-3
TGTGCCAGCAGCGAATCCGGGACAGGGGGACAGCCCCAGCATTTT	CASSESGTGGQPQHF	TRBV6-4	TRBD1	.	TRBJ1-5
TGTGCCAGCAGCCAGGGGGCCCTAAAGGATTTT	CASSQGALKDF	TRBV12-3/TRBV12-4	TRBD1	.	TRBJ1-5
TGTGTTTCGCGGGGGTTGGGCACCGGGGAGCTGTTTTTT	CVSRGLGTGELFF	TRBV19	TRBD2	.	TRBJ2-2
TGCGCCAGCAGCCGAGCAACAGGAAAAAGTCAGCCCCAGCATTTT	CASSRATGKSQPQHF	TRBV4-1	.	.	TRBJ1-5
TGTGCCAGCAGCTTAGGCCGTCAAGAGACCCAGTACTTC	CASSLGRQETQYF	TRBV13	.	.	TRBJ2-5
TGTGCCACCGGTCCCCAGCCAACTAATGAAAAACTGTTTTTT	CATGPQPTNEKLFF	TRBV15	.	.	TRBJ1-4
TGTGCCAGCAGTCACCGGGACTTTTATAGCAATCAGCCCCAGCATTTT	CASSHRDFYSNQPQHF	TRBV28	.	.	TRBJ1-5
TGCGCCAGCAGCTTGGCCGGTTGGACCTCTAATGAAAAACTGTTTTTT	CASSLAGWTSNEKLFF	TRBV5-1	.	.	TRBJ1-4
TGCGCCAGCAGCCCAGGCTACTACGAGCAGTACTTC	CASSPGYYEQYF	TRBV5-1	.	.	TRBJ2-7
TGTGCCAGCAGTTACTCGAGTGGCAGGCGAGAGACCCAGTACTTC	CASSYSSGRRETQYF	TRBV6-5	.	.	TRBJ2-5
TGTGCCAGTACCTCAGGGATTAGCAATCAGCCCCAGCATTTT	CASTSGISNQPQHF	TRBV19	.	.	TRBJ1-5
TGTGCCAGCAGTTACGGGCGGGCTAGCACAGATACGCAGTATTTT	CASSYGRASTDTQYF	TRBV6-5	.	.	TRBJ2-3
TGTGCCAGCAGTCGGGACAGGGGAGGGGAAAAACTGTTTTTT	CASSRDRGGEKLFF	TRBV7-9	TRBD1	.	TRBJ1-4
TGTGCCAGCAGTTTTCGGACGGCCAATGAGCAGTTCTTC	CASSFRTANEQFF	TRBV28	.	.	TRBJ2-1
TGTGCCAGCAGCTTGGAGCTGGCAGGGGTAGAAAAACTGTTTTTT	CASSLELAGVEKLFF	TRBV5-4	.	.	TRBJ1-4
TGCGCCAGCAGTACCGGGACGACCTATGGCTACACCTTC	CASSTGTTYGYTF	TRBV5-1	.	.	TRBJ1-2
TGTGCCAGTAGTGCAGGGGACGCTGAAGCTTTCTTT	CASSAGDAEAFF	TRBV19	.	.	TRBJ1-1
TGCGCCAGCAGCTTCGTAAACTCCTACGAGCAGTACTTC	CASSFVNSYEQYF	TRBV5-1	.	once	TRBJ2-7